This T cell receptor beta chain was obtained from a study of blood T cells in healthy people across ages. It was with a sample-barcoded 5' primer and a J-beta primer mix that a second PCR of about 7 to 12 cycles was run. Researchers report that each sample yielded at least 2.5 million CDR3-containing paired-end reads. MiXCR, run by TCRdb on the 5' RACE reads, gives a single entry per CDR3 protein. Seen here are under 2,000,000 distinct CDR3 sequences, about 50% observed once, and the top ten hold about 2.1%. This clonotype was seen once. Germline V CDR1 and CDR2: SEHNR, FQNEAQ (reference sequence). This CDR3 comprises 13 residues. Trimming cost V 5 bases and J 4 bases, with 10 bases left between them. Roughly 10 milliliters was the volume of peripheral blood drawn from each donor.

The TCR was taken from a woman aged 35 to 49 in good health. The material sequenced was blood. The chain employs TRBV7-9 and TRBJ2-3; D uncertain. DNA of the CDR3: TGTGCCAGCAGCCCATATAGCTCAGATACGCAGTATTTT. Protein: CASSPYSSDTQYF.